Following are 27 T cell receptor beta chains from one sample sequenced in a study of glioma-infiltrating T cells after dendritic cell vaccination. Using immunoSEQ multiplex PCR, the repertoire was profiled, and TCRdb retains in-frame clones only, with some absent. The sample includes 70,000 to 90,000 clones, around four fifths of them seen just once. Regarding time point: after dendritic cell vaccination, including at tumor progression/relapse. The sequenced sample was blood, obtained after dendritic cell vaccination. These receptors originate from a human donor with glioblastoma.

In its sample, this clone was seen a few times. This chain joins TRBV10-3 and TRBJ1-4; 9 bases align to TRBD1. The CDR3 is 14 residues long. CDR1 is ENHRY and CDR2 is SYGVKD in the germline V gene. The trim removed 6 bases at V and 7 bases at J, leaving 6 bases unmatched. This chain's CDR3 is CAISWDREGEKLFF. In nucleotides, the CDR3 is TGTGCCATCAGCTGGGACAGGGAGGGTGAAAAACTGTTTTTT.

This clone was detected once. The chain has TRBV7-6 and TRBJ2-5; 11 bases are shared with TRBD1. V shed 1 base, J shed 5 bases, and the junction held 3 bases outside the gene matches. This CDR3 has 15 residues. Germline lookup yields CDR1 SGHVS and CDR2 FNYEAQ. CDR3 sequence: CASSLGDRGLETQYF. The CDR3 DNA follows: TGTGCCAGCAGCTTAGGGGACAGGGGGTTGGAGACCCAGTACTTC.

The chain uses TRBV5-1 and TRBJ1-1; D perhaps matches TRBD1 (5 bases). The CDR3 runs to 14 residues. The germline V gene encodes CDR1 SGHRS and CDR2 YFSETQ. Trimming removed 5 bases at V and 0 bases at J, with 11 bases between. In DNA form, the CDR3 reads TGCGCCAGCAGACCAGACAGCATGAACACTGAAGCTTTCTTT. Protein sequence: CASRPDSMNTEAFF.

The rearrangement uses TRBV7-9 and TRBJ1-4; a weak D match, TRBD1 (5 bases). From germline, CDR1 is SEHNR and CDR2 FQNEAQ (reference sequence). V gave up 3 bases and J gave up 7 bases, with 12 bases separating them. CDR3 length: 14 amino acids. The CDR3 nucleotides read TGTGCCAGCAGCTTTCGGGGGGTTAGTGAAAAACTGTTTTTT. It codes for CASSFRGVSEKLFF.

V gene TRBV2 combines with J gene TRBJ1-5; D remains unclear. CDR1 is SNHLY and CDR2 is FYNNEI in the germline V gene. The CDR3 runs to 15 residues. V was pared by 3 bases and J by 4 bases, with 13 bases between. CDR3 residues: CASSEVPRPNQPQHF. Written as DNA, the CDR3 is TGTGCCAGCAGTGAGGTCCCTAGGCCGAATCAGCCCCAGCATTTT.

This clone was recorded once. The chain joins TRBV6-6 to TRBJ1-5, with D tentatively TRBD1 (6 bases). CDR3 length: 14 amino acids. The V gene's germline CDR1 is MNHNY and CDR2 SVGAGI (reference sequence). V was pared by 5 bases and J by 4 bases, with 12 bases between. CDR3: CASSPGQFNQPQHF. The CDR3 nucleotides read TGTGCCAGCAGTCCCGGACAGTTTAATCAGCCCCAGCATTTT.

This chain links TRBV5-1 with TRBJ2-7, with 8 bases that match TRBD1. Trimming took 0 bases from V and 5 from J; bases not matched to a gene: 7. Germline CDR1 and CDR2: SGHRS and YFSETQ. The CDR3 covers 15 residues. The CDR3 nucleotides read TGCGCCAGCAGCTTGGCCCAGGGGGCGCGGGACGAGCAGTACTTC. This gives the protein CASSLAQGARDEQYF.

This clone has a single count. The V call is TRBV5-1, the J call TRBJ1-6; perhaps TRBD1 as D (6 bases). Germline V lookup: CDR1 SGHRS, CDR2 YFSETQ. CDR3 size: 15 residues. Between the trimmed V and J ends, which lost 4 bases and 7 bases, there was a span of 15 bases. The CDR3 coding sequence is TGCGCCAGCAGCCTAGGGGGGGGCCGGAATTCACCCCTCCACTTT. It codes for CASSLGGGRNSPLHF.

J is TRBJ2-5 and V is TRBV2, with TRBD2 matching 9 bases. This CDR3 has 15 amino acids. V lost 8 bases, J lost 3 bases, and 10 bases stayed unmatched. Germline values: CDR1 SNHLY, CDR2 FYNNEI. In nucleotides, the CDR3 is TGTGCCAGCTGCTTAGCGGGGGCTTTTGAAGAGACCCAGTACTTC. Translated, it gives CASCLAGAFEETQYF.

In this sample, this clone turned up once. CDR3 sequence (DNA): TGTTCCTCAAATCTCGAGGGGGCCTATCAGCCCCAGCATTTT. Its translation is CSSNLEGAYQPQHF. The J gene is TRBJ1-5, the V gene TRBV2, with TRBD1 matching 7 bases. CDR3 length: 14 residues. The germline V gene has CDR1 SNHLY and CDR2 FYNNEI.

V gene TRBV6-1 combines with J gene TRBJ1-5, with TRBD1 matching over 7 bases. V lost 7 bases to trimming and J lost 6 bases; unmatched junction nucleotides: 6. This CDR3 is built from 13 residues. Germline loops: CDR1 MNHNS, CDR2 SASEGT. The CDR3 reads CASNGGGGQPQHF. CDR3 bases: TGTGCCAGCAATGGAGGGGGCGGTCAGCCCCAGCATTTT.

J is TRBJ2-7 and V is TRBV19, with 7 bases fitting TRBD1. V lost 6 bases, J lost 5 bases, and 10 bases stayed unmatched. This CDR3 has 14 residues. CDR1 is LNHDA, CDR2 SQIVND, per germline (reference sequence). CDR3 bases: TGTGCCAGTAGACGCGCACAGGGGATCCACGAGCAGTACTTC. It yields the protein CASRRAQGIHEQYF.

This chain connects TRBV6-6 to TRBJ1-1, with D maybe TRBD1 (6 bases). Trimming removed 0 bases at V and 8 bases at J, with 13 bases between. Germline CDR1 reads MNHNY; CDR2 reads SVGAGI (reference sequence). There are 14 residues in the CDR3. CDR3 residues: CASSYSGGQTEAFF. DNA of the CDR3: TGTGCCAGCAGTTACTCGGGGGGGCAAACGGAAGCTTTCTTT.

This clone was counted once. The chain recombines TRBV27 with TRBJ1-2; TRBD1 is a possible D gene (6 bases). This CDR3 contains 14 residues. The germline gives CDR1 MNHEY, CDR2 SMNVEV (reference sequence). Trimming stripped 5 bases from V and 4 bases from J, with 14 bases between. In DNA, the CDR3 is TGTGCCAGCAGTGCAACAGGGCCCGGCTATGGCTACACCTTC. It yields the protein CASSATGPGYGYTF.

CDR3 sequence reads: CASSQDEGGPHNEQFF. The CDR3 DNA sequence: TGTGCCAGCAGCCAAGACGAGGGGGGGCCCCACAATGAGCAGTTCTTC. The V and J genes are TRBV4-2 and TRBJ2-1, with a weak D call TRBD2 (7 bases). The CDR3 runs 16 residues. The germline V gene encodes CDR1 LGHNA and CDR2 YNFKEQ. V dropped 0 bases and J dropped 5 bases, with 14 bases sitting between them.

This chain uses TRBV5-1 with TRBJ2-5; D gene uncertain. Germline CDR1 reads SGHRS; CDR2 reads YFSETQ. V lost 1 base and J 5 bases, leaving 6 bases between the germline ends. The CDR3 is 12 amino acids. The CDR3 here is CASSLTRETQYF. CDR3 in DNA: TGCGCCAGCAGCTTGACGCGGGAGACCCAGTACTTC.

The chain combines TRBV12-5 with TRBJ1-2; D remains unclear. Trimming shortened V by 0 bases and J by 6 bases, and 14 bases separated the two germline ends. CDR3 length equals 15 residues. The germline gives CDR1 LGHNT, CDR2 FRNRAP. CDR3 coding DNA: TGTGCTAGTGGTTTGGTACTCACAGAATGGGATGGCTACACCTTC. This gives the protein CASGLVLTEWDGYTF.

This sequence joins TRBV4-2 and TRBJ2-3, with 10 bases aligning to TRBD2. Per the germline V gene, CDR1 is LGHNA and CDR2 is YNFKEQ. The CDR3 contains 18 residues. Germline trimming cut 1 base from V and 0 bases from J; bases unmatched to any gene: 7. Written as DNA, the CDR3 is TGTGCCAGCAGCCAAGGGTATAGCGGGGGGCCTAGCACAGATACGCAGTATTTT. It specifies CASSQGYSGGPSTDTQYF.

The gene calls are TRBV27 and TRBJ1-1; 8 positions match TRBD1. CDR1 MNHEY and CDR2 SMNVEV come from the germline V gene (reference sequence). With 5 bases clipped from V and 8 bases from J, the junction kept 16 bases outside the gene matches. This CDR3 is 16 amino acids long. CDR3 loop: CASSPLWQGAIPEAFF. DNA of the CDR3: TGTGCCAGCAGTCCCCTTTGGCAGGGGGCGATCCCAGAAGCTTTCTTT.

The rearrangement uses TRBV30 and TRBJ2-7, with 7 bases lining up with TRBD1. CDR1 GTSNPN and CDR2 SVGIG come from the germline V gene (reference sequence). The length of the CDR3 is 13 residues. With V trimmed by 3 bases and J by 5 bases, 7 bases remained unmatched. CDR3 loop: CAWSRTGADEQYF. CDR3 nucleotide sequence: TGTGCCTGGAGCCGAACAGGGGCGGACGAGCAGTACTTC. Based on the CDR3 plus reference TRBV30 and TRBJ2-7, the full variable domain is SQTIHQWPATLVQPVGSPLSLECTVEGTSNPNLYWYRQAAGRGLQLLFYSVGIGQISSEVPQNLSASRPQDRQFILSSKKLLLSDSGFYLCAWSRTGADEQYFGPGTRLTVT.

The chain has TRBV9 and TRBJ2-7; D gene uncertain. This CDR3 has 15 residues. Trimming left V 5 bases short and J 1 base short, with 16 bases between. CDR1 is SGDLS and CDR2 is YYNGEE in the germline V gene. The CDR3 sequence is CASSLDIGRSYEQYF. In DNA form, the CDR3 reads TGTGCCAGCAGTCTTGACATTGGAAGGTCCTACGAGCAGTACTTC.

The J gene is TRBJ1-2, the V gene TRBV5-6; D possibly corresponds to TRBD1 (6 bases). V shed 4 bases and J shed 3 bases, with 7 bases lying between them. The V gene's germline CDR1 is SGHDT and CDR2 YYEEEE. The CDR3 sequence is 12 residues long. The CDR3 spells CASSRQDYGYTF. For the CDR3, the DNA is TGTGCCAGCAGCCGACAGGACTATGGCTACACCTTC.

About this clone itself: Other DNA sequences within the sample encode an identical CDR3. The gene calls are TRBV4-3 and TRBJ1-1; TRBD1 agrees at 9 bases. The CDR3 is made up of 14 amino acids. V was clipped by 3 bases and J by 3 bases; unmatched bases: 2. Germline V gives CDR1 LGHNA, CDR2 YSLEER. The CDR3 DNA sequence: TGCGCCAGCAGCCAGAGGACAGGGGACACTGAAGCTTTCTTT. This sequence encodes CASSQRTGDTEAFF.

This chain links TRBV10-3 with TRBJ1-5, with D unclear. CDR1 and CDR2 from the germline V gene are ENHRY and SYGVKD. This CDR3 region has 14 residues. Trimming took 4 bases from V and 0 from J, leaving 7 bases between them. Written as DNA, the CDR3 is TGTGCCATCAGTGCCGGGAATAGCAATCAGCCCCAGCATTTT. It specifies CAISAGNSNQPQHF.

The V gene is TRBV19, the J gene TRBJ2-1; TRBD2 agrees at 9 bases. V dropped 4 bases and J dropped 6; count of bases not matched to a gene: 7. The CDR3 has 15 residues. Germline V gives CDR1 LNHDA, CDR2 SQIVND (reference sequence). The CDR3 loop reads CASSSSAGGVNEQFF. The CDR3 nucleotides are TGTGCCAGTAGTAGCAGCGCGGGGGGGGTCAATGAGCAGTTCTTC.

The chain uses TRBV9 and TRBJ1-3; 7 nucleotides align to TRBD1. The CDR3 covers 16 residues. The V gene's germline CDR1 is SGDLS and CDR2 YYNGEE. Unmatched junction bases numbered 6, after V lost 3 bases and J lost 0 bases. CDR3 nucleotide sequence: TGTGCCAGCAGCGGGACACGGGACAGCTCTGGAAACACCATATATTTT. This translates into CASSGTRDSSGNTIYF.

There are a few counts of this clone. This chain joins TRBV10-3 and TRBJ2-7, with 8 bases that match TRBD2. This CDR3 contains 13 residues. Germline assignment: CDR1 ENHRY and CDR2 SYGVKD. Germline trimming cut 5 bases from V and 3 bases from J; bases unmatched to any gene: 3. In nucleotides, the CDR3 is TGTGCCATCAGTTCCGGGACTAGCTACGAGCAGTACTTC. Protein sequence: CAISSGTSYEQYF.